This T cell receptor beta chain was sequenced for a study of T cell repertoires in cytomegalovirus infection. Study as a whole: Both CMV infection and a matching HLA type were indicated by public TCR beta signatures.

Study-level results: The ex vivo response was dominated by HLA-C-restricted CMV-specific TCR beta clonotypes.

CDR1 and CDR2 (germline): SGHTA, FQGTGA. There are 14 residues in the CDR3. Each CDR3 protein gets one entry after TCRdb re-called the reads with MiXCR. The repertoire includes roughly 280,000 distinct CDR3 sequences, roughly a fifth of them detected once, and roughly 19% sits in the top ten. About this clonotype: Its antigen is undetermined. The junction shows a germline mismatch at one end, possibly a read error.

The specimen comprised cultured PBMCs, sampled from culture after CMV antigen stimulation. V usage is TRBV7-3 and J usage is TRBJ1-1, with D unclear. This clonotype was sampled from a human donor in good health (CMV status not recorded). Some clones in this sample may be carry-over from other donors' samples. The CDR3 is CANSFAEVGTEAFF. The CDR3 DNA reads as TGTGCCAACAGCTTCGCAGAAGTAGGGACTGAAGCTTTCTTT.